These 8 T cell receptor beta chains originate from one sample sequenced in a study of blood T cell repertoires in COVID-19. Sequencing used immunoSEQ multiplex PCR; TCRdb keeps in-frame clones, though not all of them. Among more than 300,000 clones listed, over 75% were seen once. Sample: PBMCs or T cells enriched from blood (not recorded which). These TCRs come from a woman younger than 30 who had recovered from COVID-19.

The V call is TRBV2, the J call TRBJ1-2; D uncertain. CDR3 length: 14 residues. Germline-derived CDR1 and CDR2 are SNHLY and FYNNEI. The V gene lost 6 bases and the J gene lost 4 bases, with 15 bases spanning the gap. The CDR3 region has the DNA TGTGCCAGCAGGCCGCGGAAATCGGGCTATGGCTACACCTTC. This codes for CASRPRKSGYGYTF.

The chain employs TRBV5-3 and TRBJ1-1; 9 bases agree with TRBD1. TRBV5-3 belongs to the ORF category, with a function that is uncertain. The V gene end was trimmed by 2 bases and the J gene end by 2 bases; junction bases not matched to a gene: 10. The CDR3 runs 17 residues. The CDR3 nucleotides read TGTGCCAGAAGCTTTGCACAGGGGGCCTCAGGAAACACTGAAGCTTTCTTT. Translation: CARSFAQGASGNTEAFF.

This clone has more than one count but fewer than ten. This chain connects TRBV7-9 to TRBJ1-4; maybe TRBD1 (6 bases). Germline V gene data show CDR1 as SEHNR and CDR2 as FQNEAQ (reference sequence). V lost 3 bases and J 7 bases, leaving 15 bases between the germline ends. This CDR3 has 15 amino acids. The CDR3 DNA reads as TGTGCCAGCAGCTTCTCGTTGGGGGCAGGTGAAAAACTGTTTTTT. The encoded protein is CASSFSLGAGEKLFF.

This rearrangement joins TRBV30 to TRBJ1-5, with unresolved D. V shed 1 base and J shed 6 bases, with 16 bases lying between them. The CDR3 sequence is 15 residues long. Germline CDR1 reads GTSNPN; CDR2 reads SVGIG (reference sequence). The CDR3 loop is CAWSEGVRFGQPQHF. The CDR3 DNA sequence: TGTGCCTGGAGTGAGGGAGTGCGGTTCGGTCAGCCCCAGCATTTT.

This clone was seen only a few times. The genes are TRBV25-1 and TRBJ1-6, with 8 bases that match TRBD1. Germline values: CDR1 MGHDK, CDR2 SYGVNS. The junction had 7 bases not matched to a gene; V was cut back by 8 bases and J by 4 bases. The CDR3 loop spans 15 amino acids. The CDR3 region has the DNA TGTGCCAGCCGTCCCCAGGGGGCTTATAATTCACCCCTCCACTTT. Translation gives CASRPQGAYNSPLHF.

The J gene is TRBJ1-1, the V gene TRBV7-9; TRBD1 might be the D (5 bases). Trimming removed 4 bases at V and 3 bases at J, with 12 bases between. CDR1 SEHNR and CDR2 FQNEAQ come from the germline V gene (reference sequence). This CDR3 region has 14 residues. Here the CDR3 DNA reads TGTGCCAGCAGCTCCCCGGAGGGGCACACTGAAGCTTTCTTT. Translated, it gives CASSSPEGHTEAFF.

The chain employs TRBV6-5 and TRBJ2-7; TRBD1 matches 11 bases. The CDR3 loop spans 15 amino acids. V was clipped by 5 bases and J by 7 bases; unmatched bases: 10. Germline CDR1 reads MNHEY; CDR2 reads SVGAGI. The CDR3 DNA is TGTGCCAGCAGTACCGGACAGGGGGCTTATGGGGAGCAGTACTTC. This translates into CASSTGQGAYGEQYF.

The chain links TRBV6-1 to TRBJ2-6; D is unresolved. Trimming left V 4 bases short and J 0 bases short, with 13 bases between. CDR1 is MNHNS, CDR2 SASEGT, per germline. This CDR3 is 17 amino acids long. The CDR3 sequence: CASSVVRPGSGANVLTF. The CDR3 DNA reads TGTGCCAGCAGTGTTGTCAGGCCAGGCTCTGGGGCCAACGTCCTGACTTTC.